This T cell receptor beta chain was captured in a study of blood T cell repertoires in COVID-19. Study as a whole: Acute and convalescent COVID-19 specimens originated in the United States, Italy and Spain. The cDNA or gDNA used as material had been derived from T cells, B-cell-depleted T cells, or PBMCs.

Under the authors' procedure: Counts of nucleated cells, estimated from reference gene primer amplification, were obtained. Clones were read by immunoSEQ multiplex PCR, and TCRdb kept only the in-frame ones, dropping some. V and J calls and clone size are copied from that table; D and trimming were computed from the DNA. This sample yields 140,000 to 150,000 clones, of which around 82% are seen a single time; 44% belongs to the top ten. V shed 5 bases and J shed 5 bases, with 18 bases lying between them. This CDR3 is built from 15 residues. Germline lookup yields CDR1 MNHEY and CDR2 SVGEGT. This clone was observed once.

Sequenced: peripheral blood. The origin of this receptor is a human donor in a cohort sampled during active COVID-19. V gene TRBV6-2 or TRBV6-3 combines with J gene TRBJ1-1; unclear D gene. CDR3 sequence reads: CASSRLGQRRTEAFF. The CDR3 DNA follows: TGTGCCAGCAGTCGGTTGGGCCAGCGGAGGACTGAAGCTTTCTTT.